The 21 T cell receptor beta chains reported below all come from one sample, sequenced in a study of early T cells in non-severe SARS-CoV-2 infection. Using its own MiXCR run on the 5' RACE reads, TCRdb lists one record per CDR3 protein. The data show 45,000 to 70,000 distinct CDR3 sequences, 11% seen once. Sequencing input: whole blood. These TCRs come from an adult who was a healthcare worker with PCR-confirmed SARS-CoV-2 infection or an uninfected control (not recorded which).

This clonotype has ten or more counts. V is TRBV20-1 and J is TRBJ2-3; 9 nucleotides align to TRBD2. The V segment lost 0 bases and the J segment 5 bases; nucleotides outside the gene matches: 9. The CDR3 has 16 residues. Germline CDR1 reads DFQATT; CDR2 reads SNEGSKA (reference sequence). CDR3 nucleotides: TGCAGTGCTAGAGATCGTGGCGGGGGGGCCCAAGATACGCAGTATTTT. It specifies CSARDRGGGAQDTQYF.

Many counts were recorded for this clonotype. CDR3 DNA: TGTGCCAGCAGCCTAGGGGCTAGCACAGATACGCAGTATTTT. Translation: CASSLGASTDTQYF. This chain links TRBV4-2 with TRBJ2-3; perhaps TRBD1 as D (5 bases). The V end was cut by 4 bases, the J end by 0 bases, with 8 bases between. Germline CDR1 LGHNA, CDR2 YNFKEQ. This CDR3 spans 14 amino acids.

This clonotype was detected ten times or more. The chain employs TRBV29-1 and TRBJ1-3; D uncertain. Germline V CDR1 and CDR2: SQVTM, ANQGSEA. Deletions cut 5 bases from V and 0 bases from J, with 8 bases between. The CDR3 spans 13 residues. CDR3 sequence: CSVLASSGNTIYF. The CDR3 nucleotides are TGCAGCGTTCTTGCGAGCTCTGGAAACACCATATATTTT.

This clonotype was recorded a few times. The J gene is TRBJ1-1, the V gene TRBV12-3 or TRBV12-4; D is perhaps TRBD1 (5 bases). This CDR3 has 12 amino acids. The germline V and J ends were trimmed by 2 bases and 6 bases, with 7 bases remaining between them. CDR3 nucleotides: TGTGCCAGCAGTTTACAGGGTCCTGAAGCTTTCTTT. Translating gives CASSLQGPEAFF.

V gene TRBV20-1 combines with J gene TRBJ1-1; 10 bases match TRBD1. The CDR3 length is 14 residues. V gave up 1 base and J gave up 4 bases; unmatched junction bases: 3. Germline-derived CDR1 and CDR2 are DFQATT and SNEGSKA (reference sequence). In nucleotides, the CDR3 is TGCAGTGCTAGAGCGGGACAGGGGATCACTGAAGCTTTCTTT. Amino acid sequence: CSARAGQGITEAFF.

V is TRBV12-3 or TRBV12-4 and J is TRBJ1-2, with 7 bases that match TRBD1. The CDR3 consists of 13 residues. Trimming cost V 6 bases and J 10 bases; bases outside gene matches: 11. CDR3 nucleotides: TGTGCCAGCAGCCGGACAGGCCTAGTAGTCTACACCTTC. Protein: CASSRTGLVVYTF.

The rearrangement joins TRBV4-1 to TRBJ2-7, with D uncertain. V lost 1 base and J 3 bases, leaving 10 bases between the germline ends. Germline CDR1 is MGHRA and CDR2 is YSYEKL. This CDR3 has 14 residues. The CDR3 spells CASSQGTVGYEQYF. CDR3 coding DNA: TGCGCCAGCAGCCAAGGAACAGTAGGCTACGAGCAGTACTTC.

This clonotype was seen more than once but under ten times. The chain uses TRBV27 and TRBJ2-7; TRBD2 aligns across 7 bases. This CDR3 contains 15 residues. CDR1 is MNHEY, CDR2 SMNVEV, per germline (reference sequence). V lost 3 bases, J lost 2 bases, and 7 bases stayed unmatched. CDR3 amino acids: CASSFSVGGAYEQYF. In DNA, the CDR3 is TGTGCCAGCAGTTTCTCAGTGGGGGGGGCCTACGAGCAGTACTTC.

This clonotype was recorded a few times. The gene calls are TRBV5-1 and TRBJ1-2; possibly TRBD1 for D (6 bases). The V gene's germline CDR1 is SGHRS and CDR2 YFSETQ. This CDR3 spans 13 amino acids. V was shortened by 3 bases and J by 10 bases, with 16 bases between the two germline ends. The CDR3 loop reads CASSSRQALDYTF. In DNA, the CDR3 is TGCGCCAGCAGCTCCAGACAGGCCCTGGACTACACCTTC.

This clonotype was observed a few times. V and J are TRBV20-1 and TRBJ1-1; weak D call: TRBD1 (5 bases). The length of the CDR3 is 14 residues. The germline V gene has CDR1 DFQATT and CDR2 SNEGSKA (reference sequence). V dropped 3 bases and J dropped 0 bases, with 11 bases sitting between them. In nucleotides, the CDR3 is TGCAGTGCTAGCGCGTACAGGTTGAACACTGAAGCTTTCTTT. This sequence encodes CSASAYRLNTEAFF.

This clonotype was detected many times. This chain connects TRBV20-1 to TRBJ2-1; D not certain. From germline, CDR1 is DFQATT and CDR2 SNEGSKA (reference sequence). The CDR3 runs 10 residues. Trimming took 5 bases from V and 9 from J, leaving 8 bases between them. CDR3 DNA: TGCAGTGCTGGGGTCGCTGAGCAGTTCTTC. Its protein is CSAGVAEQFF.

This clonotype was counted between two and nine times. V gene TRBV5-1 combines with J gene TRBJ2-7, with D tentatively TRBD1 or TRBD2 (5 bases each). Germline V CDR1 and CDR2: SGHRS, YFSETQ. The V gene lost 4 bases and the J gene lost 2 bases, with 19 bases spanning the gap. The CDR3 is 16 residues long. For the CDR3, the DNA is TGCGCCAGCAGCATTGGGGTCGACGGGACCACCTACGAGCAGTACTTC. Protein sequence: CASSIGVDGTTYEQYF.

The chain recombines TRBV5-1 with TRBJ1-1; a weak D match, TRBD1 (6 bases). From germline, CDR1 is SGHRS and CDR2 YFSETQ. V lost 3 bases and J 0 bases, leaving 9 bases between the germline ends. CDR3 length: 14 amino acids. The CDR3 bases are TGCGCCAGCAGCTCTACAGGGATGAACACTGAAGCTTTCTTT. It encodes CASSSTGMNTEAFF. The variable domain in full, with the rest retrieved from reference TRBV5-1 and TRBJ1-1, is KAGVTQTPRYLIKTRGQQVTLSCSPISGHRSVSWYQQTPGQGLQFLFEYFSETQRNKGNFPGRFSGRQFSNSRSEMNVSTLELGDSALYLCASSSTGMNTEAFFGQGTRLTVV.

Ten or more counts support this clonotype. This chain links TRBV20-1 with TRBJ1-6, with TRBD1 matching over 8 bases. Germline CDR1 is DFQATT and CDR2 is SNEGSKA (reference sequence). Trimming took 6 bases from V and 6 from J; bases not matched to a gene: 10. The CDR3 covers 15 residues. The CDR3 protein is CSANPGQVVNSPLHF. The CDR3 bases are TGCAGTGCCAATCCGGGACAGGTCGTTAATTCACCCCTCCACTTT.

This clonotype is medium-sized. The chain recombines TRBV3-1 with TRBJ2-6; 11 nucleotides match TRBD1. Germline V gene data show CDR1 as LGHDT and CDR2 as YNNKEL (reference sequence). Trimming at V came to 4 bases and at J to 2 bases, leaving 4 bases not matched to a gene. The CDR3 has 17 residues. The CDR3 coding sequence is TGTGCCAGCAGCCCCCGGACAGGGGGCGCTGGGGCCAACGTCCTGACTTTC. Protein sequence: CASSPRTGGAGANVLTF.

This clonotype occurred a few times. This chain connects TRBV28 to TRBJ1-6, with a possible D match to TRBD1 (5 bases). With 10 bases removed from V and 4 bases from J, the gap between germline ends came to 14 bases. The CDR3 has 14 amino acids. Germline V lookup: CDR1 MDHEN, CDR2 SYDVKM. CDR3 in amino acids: CATNPWTYNSPLHF. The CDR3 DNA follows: TGTGCCACCAATCCCTGGACATATAATTCACCCCTCCACTTT.

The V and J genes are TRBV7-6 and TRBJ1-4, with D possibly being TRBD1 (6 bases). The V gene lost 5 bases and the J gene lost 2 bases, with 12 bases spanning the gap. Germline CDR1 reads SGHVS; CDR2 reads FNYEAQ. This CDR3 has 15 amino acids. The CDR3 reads CASSPTQGTNEKLFF. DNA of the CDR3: TGTGCCAGCAGCCCCACTCAGGGGACTAATGAAAAACTGTTTTTT.

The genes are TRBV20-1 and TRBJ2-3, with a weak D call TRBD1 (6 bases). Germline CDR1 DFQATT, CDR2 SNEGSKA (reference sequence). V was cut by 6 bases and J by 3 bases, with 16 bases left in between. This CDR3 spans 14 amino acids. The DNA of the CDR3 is TGCAGTGCCCCCCTGCGGCAGGGGACAGATACGCAGTATTTT. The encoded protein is CSAPLRQGTDTQYF.

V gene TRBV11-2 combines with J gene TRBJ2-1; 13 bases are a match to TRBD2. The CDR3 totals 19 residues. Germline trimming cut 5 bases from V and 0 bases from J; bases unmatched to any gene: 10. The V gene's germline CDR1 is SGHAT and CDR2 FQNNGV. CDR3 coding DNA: TGTGCCAGCAGCAAAAGCGGGACTAGCGGGGTCCTCTCCTACAATGAGCAGTTCTTC. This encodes CASSKSGTSGVLSYNEQFF. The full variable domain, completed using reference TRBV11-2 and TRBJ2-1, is EAGVAQSPRYKIIEKRQSVAFWCNPISGHATLYWYQQILGQGPKLLIQFQNNGVVDDSQLPKDRFSAERLKGVDSTLKIQPAKLEDSAVYLCASSKSGTSGVLSYNEQFFGPGTRLTVL.

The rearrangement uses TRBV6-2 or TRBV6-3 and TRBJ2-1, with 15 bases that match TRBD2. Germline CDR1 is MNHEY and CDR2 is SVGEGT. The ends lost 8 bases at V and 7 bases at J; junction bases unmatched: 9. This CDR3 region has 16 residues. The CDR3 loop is CASGMGLAGGSNEQFF. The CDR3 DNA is TGTGCCAGCGGAATGGGACTAGCGGGGGGAAGTAATGAGCAGTTCTTC.

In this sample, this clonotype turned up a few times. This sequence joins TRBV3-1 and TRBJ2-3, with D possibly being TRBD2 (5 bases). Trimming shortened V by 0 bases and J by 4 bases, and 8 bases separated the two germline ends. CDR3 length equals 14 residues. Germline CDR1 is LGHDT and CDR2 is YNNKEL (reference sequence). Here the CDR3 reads CASSQDNSADTQYF. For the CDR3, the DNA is TGTGCCAGCAGCCAAGATAATAGCGCAGATACGCAGTATTTT.